The next 7 T cell receptor beta chains were all read from a single sample in a study of T cell responses to AZD1222 COVID-19 vaccine. Repertoires were generated with immunoSEQ multiplex PCR, while TCRdb's copy carries only in-frame clones and drops some. The data hold about 120,000 clones, with roughly 90% observed a single time. This specimen consisted of peripheral blood, obtained 28 days after the second AZD1222 dose. The receptor source for this set is an adult who received the AZD1222 COVID-19 vaccine.

V usage is TRBV11-2 and J usage is TRBJ1-1; D might be TRBD1 (6 bases). CDR1 and CDR2 from the germline V gene are SGHAT and FQNNGV. Trimming removed 4 bases at V and 4 bases at J, with 28 bases between. The CDR3 runs to 19 residues. In DNA form, the CDR3 reads TGTGCCAGCAGCTCCCCCAGGGAAAGGGGGAATTATGGGAGCACTGAAGCTTTCTTT. Residues: CASSSPRERGNYGSTEAFF. Full variable domain (outside the CDR3, taken from reference TRBV11-2 and TRBJ1-1): EAGVAQSPRYKIIEKRQSVAFWCNPISGHATLYWYQQILGQGPKLLIQFQNNGVVDDSQLPKDRFSAERLKGVDSTLKIQPAKLEDSAVYLCASSSPRERGNYGSTEAFFGQGTRLTVV.

This clone was observed a handful of times. The rearrangement uses TRBV4-1 and TRBJ1-6; D gene uncertain. Germline values: CDR1 MGHRA, CDR2 YSYEKL. Between the trimmed V and J ends, which lost 0 bases and 7 bases, there was a span of 4 bases. This CDR3 has 13 amino acids. The CDR3 coding sequence is TGCGCCAGCAGCCAAGAAGGCAATTCACCCCTCCACTTT. Residues: CASSQEGNSPLHF.

V and J are TRBV4-2 and TRBJ1-1; D unclear. Trimming pared 0 bases from V and 5 bases from J, leaving 10 bases between. CDR1 and CDR2 (germline): LGHNA, YNFKEQ. The CDR3 is made up of 14 amino acids. The CDR3 nucleotides are TGTGCCAGCAGCCAAGATGGCGGTGAGACTGAAGCTTTCTTT. This codes for CASSQDGGETEAFF.

The chain links TRBV7-2 to TRBJ2-5; 7 nucleotides match TRBD1. Germline loops: CDR1 SGHTA, CDR2 FQGNSA. Unmatched junction bases numbered 3, after V lost 5 bases and J lost 0 bases. CDR3 length: 14 amino acids. In nucleotides, the CDR3 is TGTGCCAGCAGCGCCAGGGGGTACCAAGAGACCCAGTACTTC. Its translation is CASSARGYQETQYF.

This rearrangement joins TRBV15 to TRBJ2-5; 9 nucleotides line up with TRBD1. Germline V CDR1 and CDR2: LNHNV, YYDKDF (reference sequence). CDR3 length: 16 residues. Germline trimming cut 4 bases from V and 5 bases from J; bases unmatched to any gene: 11. This CDR3 reads CATSNLQGAPWETQYF. In DNA form, the CDR3 reads TGTGCCACCAGCAACTTACAGGGGGCGCCTTGGGAGACCCAGTACTTC.

CDR3 protein: CATSRARDRISNQPQHF. In DNA, the CDR3 is TGTGCCACCAGCAGAGCTCGAGACAGAATTAGCAATCAGCCCCAGCATTTT. This chain links TRBV15 with TRBJ1-5; D possibly corresponds to TRBD1 (5 bases). The CDR3 runs 17 residues. Germline assignment: CDR1 LNHNV and CDR2 YYDKDF (reference sequence). V dropped 1 base and J dropped 0 bases, with 13 bases sitting between them.

This chain uses TRBV5-8 with TRBJ2-3; D is possibly TRBD2 (5 bases). The CDR3 loop spans 14 amino acids. Germline CDR1 and CDR2: SGHTS and YDEGEE. V was clipped by 1 base and J by 6 bases, with 12 bases between them. In DNA form, the CDR3 reads TGTGCCAGCAGCTTGTATTACCCGGGGGATACGCAGTATTTT. It specifies CASSLYYPGDTQYF.